The 21 T cell receptor beta chains below all came from one sample that was sequenced in a study of blood T cell repertoires in COVID-19. Generated by immunoSEQ multiplex PCR, the TCRdb table keeps only in-frame clones and is missing some. The sample has 55,000 to 60,000 clones; roughly 84% are singletons. Sequenced sample: peripheral blood. Every receptor here comes from an older man with active COVID-19.

The chain joins TRBV6-5 to TRBJ1-2, with D uncertain. V was clipped by 5 bases and J by 7 bases, with 20 bases between them. The CDR3 length is 15 residues. The germline V gene encodes CDR1 MNHEY and CDR2 SVGAGI. The CDR3 loop is CASSPSEGWAPGYTF. As DNA, the CDR3 is TGTGCCAGCAGTCCCTCGGAAGGCTGGGCGCCTGGCTACACCTTC.

The chain has TRBV19 and TRBJ2-7; a possible D gene is TRBD1 (6 bases). Germline V gene lookup returns CDR1 LNHDA and CDR2 SQIVND (reference sequence). Trimming removed 4 bases from V and 7 bases from J, with 20 bases in between. The CDR3 runs to 15 residues. This CDR3 reads CASSNPGQLHGEQYF. For the CDR3, the DNA is TGTGCCAGTAGTAACCCAGGACAGCTCCACGGGGAGCAGTACTTC.

The chain combines TRBV6-5 with TRBJ1-4; 10 bases match TRBD1. Germline V lookup: CDR1 MNHEY, CDR2 SVGAGI. Trimming removed 6 bases from V and 7 bases from J; junction bases left unmatched: 8. The CDR3 consists of 15 residues. In DNA, the CDR3 is TGTGCCAGCAGGTCATCTTGGACAGGGGGTGAAAAACTGTTTTTT. Translating it yields CASRSSWTGGEKLFF.

V and J are TRBV2 and TRBJ1-4; D gene ambiguous. Per the germline V gene, CDR1 is SNHLY and CDR2 is FYNNEI. This CDR3 spans 12 amino acids. The germline V and J ends were trimmed by 4 bases and 12 bases, with 12 bases remaining between them. The CDR3 DNA follows: TGTGCCAGCAGTGTCAGACAAGTTGAACTGTTTTTT. It codes for CASSVRQVELFF.

There are a few counts of this clone. The chain employs TRBV6-1 and TRBJ1-2; 8 nucleotides line up with TRBD1. Germline V gene data show CDR1 as MNHNS and CDR2 as SASEGT. This CDR3 is 15 amino acids long. The junction had 10 bases not matched to a gene; V was cut back by 2 bases and J by 8 bases. The CDR3 nucleotides are TGTGCCAGCAGTGAATTTTTGGGGACAGGTCTCGGCTACACCTTC. It codes for CASSEFLGTGLGYTF.

This chain links TRBV6-6 with TRBJ2-1, with D hard to call. The germline gives CDR1 MNHNY, CDR2 SVGAGI (reference sequence). The CDR3 sequence is 14 residues long. Trimming shortened V by 0 bases and J by 3 bases, and 6 bases separated the two germline ends. The CDR3 loop is CASSYSNSYNEQFF. The DNA for the CDR3 is TGTGCCAGCAGTTACTCGAACAGCTACAATGAGCAGTTCTTC.

J is TRBJ1-2 and V is TRBV6-1; 8 bases are shared with TRBD1. The CDR3 spans 14 residues. Germline trimming cut 3 bases from V and 4 bases from J; bases unmatched to any gene: 4. Germline V gene sequence: CDR1 MNHNS, CDR2 SASEGT. In DNA, the CDR3 is TGTGCCAGCAGTGAGCGACAGGGGTCCTATGGCTACACCTTC. Translating gives CASSERQGSYGYTF.

The chain couples TRBV19 to TRBJ2-5, with 12 positions matching TRBD2. This CDR3 has 17 residues. J gave up 0 bases and V 4 bases, and 6 bases lay outside the gene matches. Germline V CDR1 and CDR2: LNHDA, SQIVND (reference sequence). The CDR3 protein is CASSRTSGTMYQETQYF. CDR3 in DNA: TGTGCCAGTAGTAGGACTAGCGGGACCATGTACCAAGAGACCCAGTACTTC.

The chain employs TRBV3-1 (or the pseudogene TRBV3-2) and TRBJ1-1, with 7 bases that match TRBD1. The CDR3 contains 15 residues. Looked up from germline, CDR1 is LGHDT and CDR2 is YNNKEL (reference sequence). J gave up 6 bases and V 2 bases, and 9 bases lay outside the gene matches. CDR3: CASSQWGTGVAEAFF. The CDR3, as DNA: TGTGCCAGCAGCCAATGGGGTACAGGGGTGGCTGAAGCTTTCTTT.

V gene TRBV29-1 combines with J gene TRBJ1-1; 9 nucleotides align to TRBD1. Germline trimming cut 4 bases from V and 4 bases from J; bases unmatched to any gene: 1. This CDR3 comprises 12 residues. Germline values: CDR1 SQVTM, CDR2 ANQGSEA. CDR3 DNA sequence: TGCAGCGTTGGGACAGGGGTCACTGAAGCTTTCTTT. Translating it yields CSVGTGVTEAFF.

This chain uses TRBV7-2 with TRBJ2-5; TRBD1 agrees at 10 bases. V dropped 6 bases and J dropped 5; count of bases not matched to a gene: 6. The CDR3 totals 14 residues. Germline V gives CDR1 SGHTA, CDR2 FQGNSA. CDR3: CASSRTGGWETQYF. For the CDR3, the DNA is TGTGCCAGCAGTCGGACAGGGGGATGGGAGACCCAGTACTTC.

V and J are TRBV4-2 and TRBJ1-2; maybe TRBD1 (6 bases). This CDR3 comprises 17 residues. Per germline, CDR1 LGHNA and CDR2 YNFKEQ. V dropped 0 bases and J dropped 2 bases, with 16 bases sitting between them. The CDR3 DNA reads TGTGCCAGCAGCCAAGAATTTTATGGGCAGGGGAACTATGGCTACACCTTC. Protein sequence: CASSQEFYGQGNYGYTF.

The CDR3 nucleotides read TGTGCCAGCAGATCGGACAGTGGAGCAGCTGGCTACACCTTC. Translating gives CASRSDSGAAGYTF. This chain links TRBV5-4 with TRBJ1-2; TRBD1 might be the D (6 bases). This CDR3 is 14 amino acids long. Trimming took off 5 bases at V and 7 bases at J, with 18 bases between the two ends. Germline V gene lookup returns CDR1 SGHNT and CDR2 YYREEE (reference sequence).

The rearrangement joins TRBV28 to TRBJ2-7, with 7 nucleotides matching TRBD2. With V trimmed by 6 bases and J by 2 bases, 7 bases remained unmatched. Germline values: CDR1 MDHEN, CDR2 SYDVKM. The CDR3 covers 14 residues. The CDR3 here is CASRAGASTYEQYF. The CDR3 bases are TGTGCCAGCAGGGCGGGAGCCAGTACCTACGAGCAGTACTTC.

This CDR3 is CASSYGQGAPYEQYF. The CDR3 bases are TGTGCCAGCAGTTATGGACAGGGGGCTCCCTACGAGCAGTACTTC. V is TRBV27 and J is TRBJ2-7; 11 positions match TRBD1. The germline V gene encodes CDR1 MNHEY and CDR2 SMNVEV (reference sequence). J was trimmed by 2 bases and V by 4 bases; bases with no gene match: 4. The CDR3 spans 15 residues.

The V and J genes are TRBV30 and TRBJ2-3, with D possibly TRBD2 on 5 matching bases. This CDR3 spans 15 amino acids. Germline CDR1 and CDR2: GTSNPN and SVGIG (reference sequence). Trimming took off 2 bases at V and 1 base at J, with 13 bases between the two ends. The CDR3 region is CAWSKGARGTDTQYF. The CDR3, as DNA: TGTGCCTGGAGTAAGGGAGCCCGGGGCACAGATACGCAGTATTTT.

This chain's CDR3 is CASVRGMGEKLFF. The CDR3 nucleotides read TGTGCCAGCGTGAGAGGGATGGGCGAAAAACTGTTTTTT. The rearrangement uses TRBV2 and TRBJ1-4; D not resolved. The germline gives CDR1 SNHLY, CDR2 FYNNEI. The CDR3 totals 13 residues. V was pared by 8 bases and J by 8 bases, with 15 bases between. Drawing the rest from reference TRBV2 and TRBJ1-4, the complete variable domain is EPEVTQTPSHQVTQMGQEVILRCVPISNHLYFYWYRQILGQKVEFLVSFYNNEISEKSEIFDDQFSVERPDGSNFTLKIRSTKLEDSAMYFCASVRGMGEKLFFGSGTQLSVL.

The chain couples TRBV9 to TRBJ2-5; D unresolved. The V gene lost 0 bases and the J gene lost 2 bases, with 11 bases spanning the gap. The CDR3 sequence is 15 residues long. The germline V gene has CDR1 SGDLS and CDR2 YYNGEE. As DNA, the CDR3 is TGTGCCAGCAGCGTAGAATGGCGGCCGCAAGAGACCCAGTACTTC. Protein sequence: CASSVEWRPQETQYF.

V and J are TRBV5-5 and TRBJ1-1; 7 bases line up with TRBD1. V dropped 4 bases and J dropped 8; count of bases not matched to a gene: 23. The CDR3 totals 18 residues. Germline V lookup: CDR1 SGHKS, CDR2 YYEKEE (reference sequence). The CDR3 DNA sequence: TGTGCCAGCAGCCTTAGCCATACAGGGGCTACCGCCACCCACGAAGCTTTCTTT. Translation: CASSLSHTGATATHEAFF. The whole variable domain, filled in from reference TRBV5-5 and TRBJ1-1, reads DAGVTQSPTHLIKTRGQQVTLRCSPISGHKSVSWYQQVLGQGPQFIFQYYEKEERGRGNFPDRFSARQFPNYSSELNVNALLLGDSALYLCASSLSHTGATATHEAFFGQGTRLTVV.

The chain combines TRBV5-1 with TRBJ2-5, with 9 bases identical to TRBD1. J gave up 5 bases and V 3 bases, and 2 bases lay outside the gene matches. Per germline, CDR1 SGHRS and CDR2 YFSETQ. The CDR3 spans 13 residues. CDR3 DNA: TGCGCCAGCAGCTACGACAGGGGGGAGACCCAGTACTTC. It specifies CASSYDRGETQYF.

This clone was counted a few times. The chain recombines TRBV28 with TRBJ1-5; no clear D gene. The CDR3 spans 14 residues. V lost 5 bases, J lost 3 bases, and 11 bases lay in between. Looked up from germline, CDR1 is MDHEN and CDR2 is SYDVKM. DNA of the CDR3: TGTGCCAGCAGTCCTTACACCGACAATCAGCCCCAGCATTTT. As protein: CASSPYTDNQPQHF.